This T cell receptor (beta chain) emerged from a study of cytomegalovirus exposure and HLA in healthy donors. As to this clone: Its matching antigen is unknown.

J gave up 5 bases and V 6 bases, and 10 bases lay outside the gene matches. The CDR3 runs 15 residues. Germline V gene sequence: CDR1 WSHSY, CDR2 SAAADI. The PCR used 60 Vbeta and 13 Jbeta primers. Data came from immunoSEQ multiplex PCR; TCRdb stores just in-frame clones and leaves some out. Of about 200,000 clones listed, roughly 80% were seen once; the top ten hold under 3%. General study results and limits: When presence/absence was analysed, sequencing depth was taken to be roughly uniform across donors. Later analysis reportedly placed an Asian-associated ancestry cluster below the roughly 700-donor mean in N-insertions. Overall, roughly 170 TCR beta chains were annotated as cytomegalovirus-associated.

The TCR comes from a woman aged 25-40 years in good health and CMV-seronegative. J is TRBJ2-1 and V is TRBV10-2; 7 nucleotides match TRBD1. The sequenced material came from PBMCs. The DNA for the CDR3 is TGCGCCAGCAGGCTACGGGGACAGTTAAACAATGAGCAGTTCTTC. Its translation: CASRLRGQLNNEQFF.